These 15 T cell receptor beta chains were sequenced from one sample in a study of human T cells and chemical hapten exposure. A single record per CDR3 protein comes from TCRdb applying MiXCR to the RACE reads. This sample has about 300,000 distinct CDR3 sequences, with 4.5% to 7% found just once. Noted time point: pre-sensitization, week 0. Treatment meaning: therapeutic diphenylcyclopropenone sensitization with weekly scalp DPC. The sequencing here drew on whole blood, taken in connection with sensitization to the hapten diphenylcyclopropenone (DPC). The receptor source for this set is a young woman with alopecia areata. Some clones in this sample may be carry-over from other donors' samples.

This clonotype was seen more than once but under ten times. The chain links TRBV7-8 to TRBJ2-1; possibly TRBD1 for D (6 bases). The CDR3 totals 14 residues. Trimming cost V 5 bases and J 10 bases, with 18 bases left between them. Per germline, CDR1 SGHVS and CDR2 FQNEAQ. The CDR3 spells CASSPGVGVREQFF. In DNA form, the CDR3 reads TGTGCCAGCAGCCCAGGGGTCGGGGTAAGGGAGCAGTTCTTC.

In this sample, this clonotype turned up many times. CDR3 coding DNA: TGTGCCAGCACCCTAACGAGGGGTGAAGCTTTCTTT. This encodes CASTLTRGEAFF. The chain is built from TRBV7-9 and TRBJ1-1, with a weak D call TRBD1 (5 bases). Germline values: CDR1 SEHNR, CDR2 FQNEAQ (reference sequence). The V end lost 7 bases, the J end lost 7 bases, and 13 bases lay between the germline ends. The CDR3 is 12 amino acids.

This sequence joins TRBV12-3 or TRBV12-4 and TRBJ1-5; 9 bases are a match to TRBD1. The J segment lost 6 bases and the V segment lost 5 bases, leaving 8 bases of the junction unmatched. The CDR3 extends over 15 amino acids. The CDR3 nucleotides are TGTGCCAGCAGTCCCGGGACAGGGAGTTTTCAGCCCCAGCATTTT. Its translation: CASSPGTGSFQPQHF.

This clonotype has only a few counts. V is TRBV28 and J is TRBJ2-5; D not certain. V dropped 5 bases and J dropped 0 bases, with 16 bases sitting between them. CDR1 and CDR2 (germline): MDHEN, SYDVKM. This CDR3 has 16 amino acids. CDR3 nucleotides: TGTGCCAGCAGTCCATCTAGTGAAGGGCACCAAGAGACCCAGTACTTC. Its protein is CASSPSSEGHQETQYF.

The sample holds many counts of this clonotype. J is TRBJ2-3 and V is TRBV10-3; a weak D match, TRBD2 (10 bases). CDR1 and CDR2 (germline): ENHRY, SYGVKD. The CDR3 is 18 residues long. V lost 7 bases to trimming and J lost 4 bases, with 27 bases between them. Here the CDR3 DNA reads TGTGCCATCAAGGACAGGGGCGCTCAGCGGGGGGGCCCAGATACGCAGTATTTT. This translates into CAIKDRGAQRGGPDTQYF.

The chain carries TRBV6-1 and TRBJ2-7, with a tentative D call TRBD1 (6 bases). This CDR3 contains 14 residues. Germline loops: CDR1 MNHNS, CDR2 SASEGT. V lost 5 bases, J lost 2 bases, and 13 bases lay in between. The CDR3 coding sequence is TGTGCCAGCAGTCGGGACATGATTCCCTACGAGCAGTACTTC. Translating it yields CASSRDMIPYEQYF.

This clonotype has just a few counts. The chain couples TRBV11-1 to TRBJ2-7; the D gene is possibly TRBD1 (5 bases). Between the trimmed V and J ends, which lost 4 bases and 0 bases, there was a span of 13 bases. Germline-derived CDR1 and CDR2 are SGHAT and FQDESV (reference sequence). The CDR3 is 15 residues long. CDR3 coding DNA: TGTGCCAGCAGCTACAGGCCCATAAGCTCCTACGAGCAGTACTTC. This codes for CASSYRPISSYEQYF.

V gene TRBV7-3 combines with J gene TRBJ2-3; a possible D gene is TRBD2 (6 bases). V was trimmed by 5 bases and J by 3 bases, leaving 18 bases between them. This CDR3 region has 16 residues. Looked up from germline, CDR1 is SGHTA and CDR2 is FQGTGA. Here the CDR3 reads CASSLYRLGITDTQYF. The CDR3 DNA sequence: TGTGCCAGCAGCCTTTATCGACTAGGGATAACAGATACGCAGTATTTT.

In this sample, this clonotype turned up a few times. This chain connects TRBV6-5 to TRBJ2-3, with D perhaps matching TRBD1 or TRBD2 (6 bases each). Trimming removed 0 bases from V and 1 base from J, with 14 bases in between. Germline CDR1 is MNHEY and CDR2 is SVGAGI. This CDR3 is 17 amino acids long. Written as DNA, the CDR3 is TGTGCCAGCAGTTACTCGAAAGGGGGGCAAGGCACAGATACGCAGTATTTT. It translates to CASSYSKGGQGTDTQYF.

This clonotype was detected a few times. The rearrangement uses TRBV6-2 or TRBV6-3 and TRBJ2-7; possibly TRBD1 or TRBD2 for D (5 bases each). V lost 2 bases, J lost 2 bases, and 10 bases lay in between. The CDR3 is 14 amino acids. Germline CDR1 MNHEY, CDR2 SVGEGT. This CDR3 is CASSYGDGPYEQYF. The DNA for the CDR3 is TGTGCCAGCAGTTACGGGGACGGGCCCTACGAGCAGTACTTC.

This chain joins TRBV9 and TRBJ1-6, with D possibly matching TRBD1 (5 bases). V dropped 3 bases and J dropped 9 bases, with 22 bases sitting between them. The germline gives CDR1 SGDLS, CDR2 YYNGEE. The CDR3 contains 17 residues. The CDR3 reads CASSGQVQGRRGSPLHF. The CDR3 DNA follows: TGTGCCAGCAGCGGGCAGGTTCAAGGAAGGAGGGGTTCACCCCTCCACTTT.

This clonotype was counted at least ten times. The chain couples TRBV7-2 to TRBJ1-2; a weak D match, TRBD1 (6 bases). Germline values: CDR1 SGHTA, CDR2 FQGNSA. V lost 5 bases, J lost 0 bases, and 13 bases lay in between. CDR3 length equals 15 residues. The CDR3 bases are TGTGCCAGCAGCCTACAGACAGGATCTAACTATGGCTACACCTTC. Residues: CASSLQTGSNYGYTF.

This clonotype was counted between two and nine times. This rearrangement joins TRBV24-1 to TRBJ2-2; TRBD2 is a possible D gene (6 bases). Trimming removed 9 bases at V and 3 bases at J, with 10 bases between. The germline V gene has CDR1 KGHDR and CDR2 SFDVKD. This CDR3 region has 13 residues. CDR3 DNA sequence: TGTGCCACCCGGGACTTACACACCGGGGAGCTGTTTTTT. This translates into CATRDLHTGELFF.

This clonotype was counted ten times or more. The CDR3 reads CASTFRPTGKTQDTQYF. In nucleotides, the CDR3 is TGTGCCAGCACCTTTAGACCGACAGGGAAGACCCAGGATACGCAGTATTTT. This chain joins TRBV7-2 and TRBJ2-3; 7 positions agree with TRBD1. Germline V CDR1 and CDR2: SGHTA, FQGNSA. With V trimmed by 7 bases and J by 6 bases, 19 bases remained unmatched. This CDR3 has 17 amino acids.

At least ten counts were recorded for this clonotype. V gene TRBV28 combines with J gene TRBJ1-1, with 9 bases aligning to TRBD1. Germline trimming cut 8 bases from V and 0 bases from J; bases unmatched to any gene: 7. The V gene's germline CDR1 is MDHEN and CDR2 SYDVKM. The CDR3 totals 15 residues. The CDR3 loop reads CASGGTGHMNTEAFF. The CDR3 bases are TGTGCCAGCGGGGGGACAGGGCATATGAACACTGAAGCTTTCTTT.